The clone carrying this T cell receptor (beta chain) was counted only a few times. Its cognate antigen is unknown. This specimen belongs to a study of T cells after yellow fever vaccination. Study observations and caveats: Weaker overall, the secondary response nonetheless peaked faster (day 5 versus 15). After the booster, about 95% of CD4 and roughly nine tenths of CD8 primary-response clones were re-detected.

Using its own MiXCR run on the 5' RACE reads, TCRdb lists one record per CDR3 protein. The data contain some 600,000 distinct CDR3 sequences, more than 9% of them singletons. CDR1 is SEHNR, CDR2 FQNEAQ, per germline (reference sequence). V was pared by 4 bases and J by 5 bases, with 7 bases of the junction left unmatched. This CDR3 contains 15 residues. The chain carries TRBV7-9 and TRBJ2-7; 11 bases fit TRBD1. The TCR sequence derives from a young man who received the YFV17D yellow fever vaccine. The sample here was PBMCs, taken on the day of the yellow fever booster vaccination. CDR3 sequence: CASSSTGDRGNEQYF. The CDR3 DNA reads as TGTGCCAGCAGCTCGACGGGGGACAGGGGGAACGAGCAGTACTTC.